This TCR beta chain was obtained from a study of identical twins. This clonotype was observed once. TCRdb passed the 5' RACE reads through MiXCR, listing each CDR3 protein once. The repertoire holds about 190,000 distinct CDR3 sequences, with more than 15% as singletons. V shed 5 bases and J shed 0 bases, with 14 bases lying between them. This CDR3 has 14 residues. Looked up from germline, CDR1 is DFQATT and CDR2 is SNEGSKA (reference sequence). This same sample was also part of a study on T cells expressing NK-cell markers. That work contributes: The leading position in the CD3+CD56-NKG2C+ fraction of several donors also went to these clonotypes.

The receptor's source is a woman younger than 35 in good health. The material sequenced was CD8+ T cells sorted from blood. This chain joins TRBV20-1 and TRBJ2-7; TRBD2 might be the D (6 bases). This chain's CDR3 is CSAVSGLASYEQYF. CDR3 in DNA: TGCAGTGCTGTCAGCGGGTTGGCCTCCTACGAGCAGTACTTC.